These T cell receptor beta chains were read from a single sample in a study of Ad26.COV2.S vaccination and SARS-CoV-2 variants. Profiling relied on immunoSEQ multiplex PCR, and the TCRdb table lists in-frame clones only, not all of them. Of hundreds of thousands of clones detected, 90% appear once; the ten largest clones hold roughly an eighth. The sequenced sample was peripheral blood, obtained in a trial of Ad26.COV2.S vaccine versus placebo. These TCRs come from a person between 18 and 60 years old who received the Ad26.COV2.S COVID-19 vaccine or a placebo. The CDR3 runs from the conserved cysteine through the conserved F or W. D genes are given only for firm matches. Only part of the rows carry a size: once, few, many, or a class if the clone is expanded.

clone_size j_call v_call d_call cdr3_aa cdr3_nt
NA TRBJ2-5 TRBV6-5 TRBD2 CASRLAGSETQYF TGTGCCAGCAGACTAGCGGGAAGCGAGACCCAGTACTTC
NA TRBJ2-7 TRBV27 NA CASSSLLGYEQYF TGTGCCAGCAGTTCTCTCTTGGGCTACGAGCAGTACTTC
NA TRBJ1-5 TRBV5-6 NA CASSLRGSNQPQHF TGTGCCAGCAGCCTCAGGGGAAGCAATCAGCCCCAGCATTTT
NA TRBJ2-3 TRBV6-2/TRBV6-3 NA CASSNDRLDPDTQYF TGTGCCAGCAGTAACGACAGGCTAGATCCGGATACGCAGTATTTT
NA TRBJ2-1 TRBV14 TRBD2 CASSQPAGSSYNEQFF TGTGCCAGCAGCCAACCAGCGGGGAGCTCCTACAATGAGCAGTTCTTC
NA TRBJ2-7 TRBV12-3/TRBV12-4 NA CASSSPKNYEQYF TGTGCCAGCAGTTCACCGAAAAACTACGAGCAGTACTTC
NA TRBJ2-7 TRBV10-3 TRBD1 CAISVGDRGTYEQYF TGTGCCATCAGTGTAGGAGACAGGGGGACCTACGAGCAGTACTTC
few TRBJ1-2 TRBV4-2 NA CASSQDVRDYTF TGTGCCAGCAGCCAAGATGTAAGGGACTACACCTTC
NA TRBJ1-2 TRBV5-4 NA CASTRTELLYGYTF TGTGCCAGCACCCGGACGGAACTACTCTATGGCTACACCTTC
NA TRBJ2-1 TRBV30 NA CAWSVLDRGAGNEQFF TGTGCCTGGAGTGTACTTGATAGGGGCGCGGGGAATGAGCAGTTCTTC
NA TRBJ2-5 TRBV18 TRBD2 CASSPGLAGAETQYF TGTGCCAGCTCACCAGGACTAGCGGGAGCAGAGACCCAGTACTTC
NA TRBJ1-6 TRBV5-4 NA CASSPGRWYNSPLHF TGTGCCAGCAGCCCGGGACGGTGGTATAATTCACCCCTCCACTTT
NA TRBJ1-5 TRBV4-1 NA CASRISSIASNQPQHF TGCGCCAGCAGGATATCCTCGATTGCTAGCAATCAGCCCCAGCATTTT
NA TRBJ2-1 TRBV11-2 NA CASSLGGGPDYNEQFF TGTGCCAGCAGCTTAGGAGGCGGGCCCGACTACAATGAGCAGTTCTTC
NA TRBJ2-3 TRBV30 NA CAWSVHTLSGTDTQYF TGTGCCTGGAGTGTACACACGCTCTCGGGCACAGATACGCAGTATTTT
NA TRBJ2-5 TRBV29-1 TRBD1 CSVRQTGETQYF TGCAGCGTCAGACAGACAGGGGAGACCCAGTACTTC
NA TRBJ2-7 TRBV9 TRBD1 CASSPGTGNYEQYF TGTGCCAGCAGCCCCGGGACAGGCAACTACGAGCAGTACTTC
NA TRBJ1-4 TRBV18 NA CASSQLQDPTNEKLFF TGTGCCAGCTCACAGCTACAGGACCCAACTAATGAAAAACTGTTTTTT
NA TRBJ2-1 TRBV11-2 NA CASSLDQGTVYNEQFF TGTGCCAGCAGCTTAGATCAGGGGACCGTATACAATGAGCAGTTCTTC
few TRBJ1-5 TRBV28 NA CASTTGGNQPQHF TGTGCCAGCACCACTGGGGGTAATCAGCCCCAGCATTTT
NA TRBJ2-5 TRBV24-1 NA CATSDGPQETQYF TGTGCCACCAGTGACGGGCCGCAAGAGACCCAGTACTTC
few TRBJ1-2 TRBV7-9 NA CASSTLSRAFNYGYTF TGTGCCAGCAGCACGTTAAGCCGGGCTTTTAACTATGGCTACACCTTC
NA TRBJ1-1 TRBV6-2/TRBV6-3 NA CASSLLTAGRENTEAFF TGTGCCAGCAGTTTACTCACCGCCGGACGGGAGAACACTGAAGCTTTCTTT
NA TRBJ2-1 TRBV6-1 TRBD2 CASSEHIAGLAGIGFF TGTGCCAGCAGTGAACATATTGCGGGGCTAGCGGGCATTGGATTCTTC
once TRBJ2-1 TRBV15 TRBD2 CATSRELAGGEQFF TGTGCCACCAGCAGAGAACTAGCGGGTGGTGAGCAGTTCTTC
NA TRBJ2-7 TRBV7-2 NA CASSLVGQSYEQYF TGTGCCAGCAGCTTAGTGGGTCAGTCCTACGAGCAGTACTTC
NA TRBJ2-6 TRBV28 NA CASSLKDSGANVLTF TGTGCCAGCAGTTTAAAGGACTCTGGGGCCAACGTCCTGACTTTC
NA TRBJ2-4 TRBV4-3 TRBD2 CASSQELLAGRDLAKNIQYF TGCGCCAGCAGCCAAGAGCTACTAGCGGGACGAGACCTAGCCAAAAACATTCAGTACTTC
NA TRBJ2-1 TRBV28 NA CASSIAGPAYNEQFF TGTGCCAGCAGTATCGCGGGCCCCGCCTACAATGAGCAGTTCTTC
NA TRBJ1-3 TRBV28 NA CASSLAFRNSGNTIYF TGTGCCAGCAGTTTGGCTTTCCGAAACTCTGGAAACACCATATATTTT
once TRBJ2-4 TRBV7-2 NA CASSPDPRGGNIQYF TGTGCCAGCAGCCCCGACCCCCGAGGGGGAAACATTCAGTACTTC
NA TRBJ2-1 TRBV10-3 TRBD2 CAISGREGDEQFF TGTGCCATCAGTGGGCGGGAGGGGGATGAGCAGTTCTTC
NA TRBJ2-3 TRBV5-1 NA CASSTISGDTQYF TGCGCCAGCAGCACCATTAGCGGAGATACGCAGTATTTT
NA TRBJ2-7 TRBV3-1/TRBV3-2 NA CASSQAGAYEQYF TGTGCCAGCAGCCAAGCGGGAGCGTACGAGCAGTACTTC
few TRBJ2-1 TRBV5-5 TRBD2 CASSPPLADSYNEQFF TGTGCCAGCAGCCCCCCACTAGCGGATTCCTACAATGAGCAGTTCTTC
NA TRBJ1-4 TRBV6-5 NA CASSYGATNEKLFF TGTGCCAGCAGTTACGGTGCAACTAATGAAAAACTGTTTTTT
NA TRBJ2-2 TRBV7-3 TRBD1 CASSLDRDTGELFF TGTGCCAGCAGCTTAGACAGGGACACCGGGGAGCTGTTTTTT
few TRBJ1-5 TRBV19 NA CASSTLGGGNQPQHF TGTGCCAGTAGCACCCTTGGGGGGGGCAATCAGCCCCAGCATTTT
once TRBJ1-2 TRBV15 NA CATSARLNYGYTF TGTGCCACCAGCGCACGTCTAAACTATGGCTACACCTTC
NA TRBJ2-6 TRBV6-2/TRBV6-3 TRBD1 CASSYSRDRGVPHANVLTF TGTGCCAGCAGTTACTCCCGGGACAGGGGGGTCCCTCACGCCAACGTCCTGACTTTC
NA TRBJ2-5 TRBV13 NA CASSAELGGEQETQYF TGTGCCAGCAGCGCCGAACTAGGGGGAGAACAAGAGACCCAGTACTTC
NA TRBJ2-1 TRBV10-1 NA CASSEGGSSYNEQFF TGCGCCAGCAGTGAGGGCGGAAGCTCCTACAATGAGCAGTTCTTC
NA TRBJ2-4 TRBV6-2/TRBV6-3 NA CASSLDSAKNIQYF TGTGCCAGCAGCCTGGACTCAGCCAAAAACATTCAGTACTTC
NA TRBJ2-1 TRBV6-2/TRBV6-3 TRBD2 CASSRTSGGDEQFF TGTGCCAGCAGCCGGACTAGCGGTGGGGATGAGCAGTTCTTC
NA TRBJ1-1 TRBV12-3/TRBV12-4 NA CASSLRQNTEAFF TGTGCCAGCAGTTTAAGGCAGAACACTGAAGCTTTCTTT
NA TRBJ1-4 TRBV28 NA CASSFIGGDEKLFF TGTGCCAGCAGTTTTATTGGGGGAGACGAAAAACTGTTTTTT
NA TRBJ1-6 TRBV5-1 NA CASSLSTGYNSPLHF TGCGCCAGCAGCTTGTCGACAGGCTATAATTCACCCCTCCACTTT
NA TRBJ1-1 TRBV30 NA CAWSVPRYTEAFF TGTGCCTGGAGTGTACCCCGCTACACTGAAGCTTTCTTT
few TRBJ1-5 TRBV10-2 NA CASSEYAYQPQHF TGCGCCAGCAGTGAGTATGCTTATCAGCCCCAGCATTTT
NA TRBJ2-1 TRBV12-5 TRBD2 CASGLVERWAGGSVSYNEQFF TGTGCTAGTGGTTTGGTAGAGCGATGGGCGGGAGGGTCGGTGTCCTACAATGAGCAGTTCTTC
many TRBJ1-5 TRBV4-1 NA CASSQVGGEDQPQHF TGCGCCAGCAGCCAAGTAGGTGGGGAAGACCAGCCCCAGCATTTT
NA TRBJ1-6 TRBV7-8 TRBD1 CASSLNPTGVGSPLHF TGTGCCAGCAGCTTAAACCCGACAGGGGTGGGTTCACCCCTCCACTTT
NA TRBJ2-1 TRBV9 NA CASSVVNRAKGQFF TGTGCCAGCAGCGTAGTGAACAGGGCAAAAGGTCAGTTCTTC
NA TRBJ2-7 TRBV18 TRBD2 CASSLAGGESYEQYF TGTGCCAGCTCACTAGCGGGAGGGGAGTCCTACGAGCAGTACTTC
NA TRBJ2-3 TRBV27 NA CASSLGGVSTDTQYF TGTGCCAGCAGTTTAGGGGGAGTTAGCACAGATACGCAGTATTTT